What follows is one T cell receptor beta chain and its context. The source of the sample is a study of PD-L1 blockade in urothelial cancer. Whole-study context: Earlier, patients had received 0 to 3 chemotherapy regimens.

Unmatched junction bases numbered 0, after V lost 5 bases and J lost 2 bases. Germline CDR1 SGHTA, CDR2 FQGNSA. CDR3 length: 16 amino acids. The method was immunoSEQ multiplex PCR; TCRdb's version includes in-frame clones alone and lacks a portion of them. In the table there are about 80,000 clones, 85% of which are singletons. The time point here: pretreatment peripheral blood. Per-patient samples, pretreatment and on-treatment, numbered 1 to 8. J is TRBJ2-6 and V is TRBV7-2; TRBD2 agrees at 13 bases. The receptor was derived from a man aged 35 to 55 with urothelial cancer. The sequencing here drew on PBMCs, taken around atezolizumab (anti-PD-L1) treatment. The CDR3 DNA sequence: TGTGCCAGCAGCGGACTAGCGGGAGCTGGGGCCAACGTCCTGACTTTC. Encoded protein: CASSGLAGAGANVLTF.